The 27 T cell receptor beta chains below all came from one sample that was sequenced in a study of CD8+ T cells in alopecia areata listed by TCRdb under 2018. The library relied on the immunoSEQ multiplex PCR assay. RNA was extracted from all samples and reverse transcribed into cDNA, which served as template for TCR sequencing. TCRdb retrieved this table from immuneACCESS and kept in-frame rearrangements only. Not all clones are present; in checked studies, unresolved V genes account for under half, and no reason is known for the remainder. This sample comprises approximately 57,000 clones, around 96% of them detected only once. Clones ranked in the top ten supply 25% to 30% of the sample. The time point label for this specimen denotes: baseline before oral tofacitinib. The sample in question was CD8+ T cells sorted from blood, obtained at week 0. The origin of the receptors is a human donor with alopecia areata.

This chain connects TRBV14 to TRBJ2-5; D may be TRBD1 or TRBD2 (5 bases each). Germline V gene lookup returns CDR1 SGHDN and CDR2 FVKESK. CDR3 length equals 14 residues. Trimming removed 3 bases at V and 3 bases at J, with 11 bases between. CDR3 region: CASSHTGLEETQYF. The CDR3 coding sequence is TGTGCCAGCAGCCACACGGGGCTAGAAGAGACCCAGTACTTC.

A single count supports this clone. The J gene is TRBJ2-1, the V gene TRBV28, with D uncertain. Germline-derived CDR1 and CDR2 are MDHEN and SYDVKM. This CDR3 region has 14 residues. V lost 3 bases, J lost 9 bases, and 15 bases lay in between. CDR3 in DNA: TGTGCCAGCAGTTTGGCCCCCCCTCCGGCTGAGCAGTTCTTC. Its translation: CASSLAPPPAEQFF.

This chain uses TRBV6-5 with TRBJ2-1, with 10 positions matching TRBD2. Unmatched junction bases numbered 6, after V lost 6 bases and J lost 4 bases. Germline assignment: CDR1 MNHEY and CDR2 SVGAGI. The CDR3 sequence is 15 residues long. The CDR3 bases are TGTGCCAGCAGCTCTACTAGCGGGGCATACAATGAGCAGTTCTTC. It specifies CASSSTSGAYNEQFF.

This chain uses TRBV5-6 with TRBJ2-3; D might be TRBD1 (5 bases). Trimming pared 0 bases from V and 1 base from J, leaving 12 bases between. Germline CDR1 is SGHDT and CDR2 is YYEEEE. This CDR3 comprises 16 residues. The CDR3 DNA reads TGTGCCAGCAGCTTGGGAGAAGGGGCGGGCACAGATACGCAGTATTTT. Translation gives CASSLGEGAGTDTQYF.

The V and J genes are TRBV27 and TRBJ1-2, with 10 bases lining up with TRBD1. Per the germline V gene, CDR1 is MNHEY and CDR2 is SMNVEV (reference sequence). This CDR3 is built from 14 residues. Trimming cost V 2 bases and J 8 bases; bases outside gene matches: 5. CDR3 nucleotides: TGTGCCAGCAGTTTACGGGGGACAGGGGTAGGCTACACCTTC. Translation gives CASSLRGTGVGYTF.

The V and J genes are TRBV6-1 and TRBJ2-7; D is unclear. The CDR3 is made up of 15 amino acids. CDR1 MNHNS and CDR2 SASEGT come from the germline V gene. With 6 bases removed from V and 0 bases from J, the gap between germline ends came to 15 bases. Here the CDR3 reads CASRRPDRSSYEQYF. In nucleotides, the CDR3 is TGTGCCAGCAGGCGCCCCGACCGGAGCTCCTACGAGCAGTACTTC.

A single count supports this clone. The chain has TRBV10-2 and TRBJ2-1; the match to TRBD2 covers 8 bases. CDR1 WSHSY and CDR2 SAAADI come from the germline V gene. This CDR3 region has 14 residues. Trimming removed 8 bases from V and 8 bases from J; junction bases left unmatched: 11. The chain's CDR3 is CASAGGAYLDEQFF. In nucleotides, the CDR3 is TGCGCCAGCGCGGGGGGTGCTTATCTGGATGAGCAGTTCTTC.

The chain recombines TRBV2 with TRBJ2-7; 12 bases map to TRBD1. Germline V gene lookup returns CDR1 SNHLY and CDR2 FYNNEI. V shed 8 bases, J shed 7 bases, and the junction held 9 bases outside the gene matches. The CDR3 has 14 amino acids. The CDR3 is CASEGQGATEEQYF. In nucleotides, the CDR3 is TGTGCCAGCGAGGGACAGGGGGCAACTGAAGAGCAGTACTTC.

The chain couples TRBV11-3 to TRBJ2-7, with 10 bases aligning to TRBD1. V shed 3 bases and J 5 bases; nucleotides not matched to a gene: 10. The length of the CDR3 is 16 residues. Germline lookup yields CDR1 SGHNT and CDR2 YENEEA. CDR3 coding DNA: TGTGCCAGCAGCTTGGAACCAAGGGACAGGGGCGACGAGCAGTACTTC. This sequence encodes CASSLEPRDRGDEQYF. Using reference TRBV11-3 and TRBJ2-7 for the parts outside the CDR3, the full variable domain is EAGVVQSPRYKIIEKKQPVAFWCNPISGHNTLYWYLQNLGQGPELLIRYENEEAVDDSQLPKDRFSAERLKGVDSTLKIQPAELGDSAVYLCASSLEPRDRGDEQYFGPGTRLTVT.

The CDR3 DNA is TGTGCCAGCAGCTTGTCGGCGGGGGGCTTAATCTCCTACGAGCAGTACTTC. As protein: CASSLSAGGLISYEQYF. The rearrangement joins TRBV7-2 to TRBJ2-7; 8 positions agree with TRBD2. V shed 3 bases and J 0 bases; nucleotides not matched to a gene: 10. CDR1 and CDR2 from the germline V gene are SGHTA and FQGNSA. This CDR3 is built from 17 residues.

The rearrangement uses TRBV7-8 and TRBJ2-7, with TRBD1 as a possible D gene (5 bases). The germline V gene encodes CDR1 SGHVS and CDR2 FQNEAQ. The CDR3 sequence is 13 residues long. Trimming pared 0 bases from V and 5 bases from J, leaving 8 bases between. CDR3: CASSLAEGDEQYF. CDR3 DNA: TGTGCCAGCAGCTTAGCAGAAGGGGACGAGCAGTACTTC.

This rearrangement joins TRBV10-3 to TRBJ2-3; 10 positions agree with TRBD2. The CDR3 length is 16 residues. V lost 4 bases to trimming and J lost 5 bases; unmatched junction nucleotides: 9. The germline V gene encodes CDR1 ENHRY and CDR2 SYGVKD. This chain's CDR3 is CAISAVLAGEKDTQYF. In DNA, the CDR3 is TGTGCCATCAGTGCAGTTCTAGCGGGGGAGAAAGATACGCAGTATTTT.

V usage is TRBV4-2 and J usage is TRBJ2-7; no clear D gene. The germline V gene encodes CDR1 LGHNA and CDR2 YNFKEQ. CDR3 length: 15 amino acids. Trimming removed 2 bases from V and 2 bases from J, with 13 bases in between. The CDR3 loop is CASSQQTGSTYEQYF. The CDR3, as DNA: TGTGCCAGCAGCCAACAAACTGGTTCGACCTACGAGCAGTACTTC.

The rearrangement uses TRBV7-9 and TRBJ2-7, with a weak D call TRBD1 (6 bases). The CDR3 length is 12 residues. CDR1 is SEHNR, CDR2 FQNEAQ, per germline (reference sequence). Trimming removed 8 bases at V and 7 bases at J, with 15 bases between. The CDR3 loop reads CASAPTGQEQYF. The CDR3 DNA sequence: TGTGCCAGCGCCCCGACAGGCCAAGAGCAGTACTTC.

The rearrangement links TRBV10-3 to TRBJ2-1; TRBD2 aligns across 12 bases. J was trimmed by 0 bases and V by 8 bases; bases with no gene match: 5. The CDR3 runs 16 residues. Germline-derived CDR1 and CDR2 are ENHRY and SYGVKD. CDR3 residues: CAIAETSGSSYNEQFF. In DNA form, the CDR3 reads TGTGCCATCGCCGAGACTAGCGGGAGCTCCTACAATGAGCAGTTCTTC.

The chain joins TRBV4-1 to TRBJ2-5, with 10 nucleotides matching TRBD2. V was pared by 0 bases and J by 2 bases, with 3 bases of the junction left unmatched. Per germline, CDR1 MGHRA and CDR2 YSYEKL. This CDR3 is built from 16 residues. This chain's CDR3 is CASSQEPAGGQETQYF. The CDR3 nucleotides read TGCGCCAGCAGCCAAGAGCCAGCGGGGGGGCAAGAGACCCAGTACTTC.

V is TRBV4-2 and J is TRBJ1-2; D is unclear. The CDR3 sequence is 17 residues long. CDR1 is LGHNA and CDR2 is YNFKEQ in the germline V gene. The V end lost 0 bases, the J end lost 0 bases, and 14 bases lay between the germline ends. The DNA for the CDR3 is TGTGCCAGCAGCCAAGAGGGGAACCCGGTGACTAACTATGGCTACACCTTC. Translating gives CASSQEGNPVTNYGYTF.

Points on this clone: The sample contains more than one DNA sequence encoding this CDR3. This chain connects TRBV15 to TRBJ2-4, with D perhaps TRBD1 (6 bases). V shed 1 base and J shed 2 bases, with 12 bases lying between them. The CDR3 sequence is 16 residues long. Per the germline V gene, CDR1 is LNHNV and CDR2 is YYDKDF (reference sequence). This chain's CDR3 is CATSRASRGTKNIQYF. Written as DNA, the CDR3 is TGTGCCACCAGCAGAGCGTCCAGGGGAACCAAAAACATTCAGTACTTC.

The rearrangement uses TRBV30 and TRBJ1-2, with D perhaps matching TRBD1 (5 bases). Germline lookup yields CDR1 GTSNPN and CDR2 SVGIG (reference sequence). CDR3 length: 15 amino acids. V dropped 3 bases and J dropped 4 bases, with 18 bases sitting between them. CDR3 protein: CAWRTQEKRAYGYTF. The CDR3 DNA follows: TGTGCCTGGAGGACACAGGAGAAGAGGGCCTATGGCTACACCTTC. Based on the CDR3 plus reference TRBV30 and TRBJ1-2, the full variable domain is SQTIHQWPATLVQPVGSPLSLECTVEGTSNPNLYWYRQAAGRGLQLLFYSVGIGQISSEVPQNLSASRPQDRQFILSSKKLLLSDSGFYLCAWRTQEKRAYGYTFGSGTRLTVV.

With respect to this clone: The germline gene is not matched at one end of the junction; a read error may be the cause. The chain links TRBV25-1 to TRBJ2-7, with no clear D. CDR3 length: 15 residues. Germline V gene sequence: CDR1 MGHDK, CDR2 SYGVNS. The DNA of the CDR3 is TGTGCCAGCAGTGAAGGGTCTGAGGCTCACTACGAGCGGTACTTC. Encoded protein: CASSEGSEAHYERYF.

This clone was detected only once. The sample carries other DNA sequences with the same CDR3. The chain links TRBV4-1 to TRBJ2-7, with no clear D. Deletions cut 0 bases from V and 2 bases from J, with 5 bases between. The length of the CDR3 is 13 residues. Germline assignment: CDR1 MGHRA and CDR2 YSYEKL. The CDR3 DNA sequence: TGCGCCAGCAGCCAAGAAGGAGCCTACGAGCAGTACTTC. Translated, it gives CASSQEGAYEQYF.

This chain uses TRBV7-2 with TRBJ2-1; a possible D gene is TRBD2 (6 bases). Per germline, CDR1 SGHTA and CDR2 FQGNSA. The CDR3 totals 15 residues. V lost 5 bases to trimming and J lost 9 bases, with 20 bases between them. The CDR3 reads CASSLLGGAIGEQFF. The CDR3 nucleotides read TGTGCCAGCAGCCTCCTCGGGGGAGCAATTGGTGAGCAGTTCTTC. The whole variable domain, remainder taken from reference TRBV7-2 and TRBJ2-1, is GAGVSQSPSNKVTEKGKDVELRCDPISGHTALYWYRQSLGQGLEFLIYFQGNSAPDKSGLPSDRFSAERTGGSVSTLTIQRTQQEDSAVYLCASSLLGGAIGEQFFGPGTRLTVL.

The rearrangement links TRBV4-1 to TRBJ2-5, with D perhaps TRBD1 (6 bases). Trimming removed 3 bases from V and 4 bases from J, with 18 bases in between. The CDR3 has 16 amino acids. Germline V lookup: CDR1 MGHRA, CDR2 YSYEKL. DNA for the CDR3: TGCGCCAGCAGCCAGGCGAGACAGGTCGTGGGAGAGACCCAGTACTTC. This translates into CASSQARQVVGETQYF.

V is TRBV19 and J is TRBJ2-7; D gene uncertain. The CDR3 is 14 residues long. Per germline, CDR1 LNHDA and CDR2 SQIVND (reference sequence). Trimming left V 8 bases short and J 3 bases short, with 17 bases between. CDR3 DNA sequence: TGTGCCAGTTCGAGTGGACCCCTTGACTACGAGCAGTACTTC. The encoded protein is CASSSGPLDYEQYF.

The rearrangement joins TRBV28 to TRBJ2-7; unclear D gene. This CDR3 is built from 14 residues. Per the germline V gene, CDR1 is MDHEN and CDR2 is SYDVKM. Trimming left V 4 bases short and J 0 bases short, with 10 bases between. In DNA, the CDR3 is TGTGCCAGCAGTTCTGATCATCGCTCCTACGAGCAGTACTTC. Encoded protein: CASSSDHRSYEQYF.

CDR3 protein: CSVEGHTNNEQFF. The CDR3 region has the DNA TGCAGCGTAGAGGGACACACTAACAATGAGCAGTTCTTC. The chain uses TRBV29-1 and TRBJ2-1; D possibly corresponds to TRBD1 (6 bases). The CDR3 runs 13 residues. Trimming cost V 6 bases and J 5 bases, with 14 bases left between them. The germline V gene encodes CDR1 SQVTM and CDR2 ANQGSEA.

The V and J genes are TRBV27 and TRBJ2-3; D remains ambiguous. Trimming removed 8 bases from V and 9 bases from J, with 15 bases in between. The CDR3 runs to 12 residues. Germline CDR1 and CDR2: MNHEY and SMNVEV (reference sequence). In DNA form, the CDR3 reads TGTGCCAGCCGCGAACCCCCGAGCACGCAGTATTTT. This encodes CASREPPSTQYF.